The 17 T cell receptor beta chains below all came from one sample that was sequenced in a study of response to subunit inactivated influenza vaccine. TCRdb reanalysed the RT-PCR reads using MiXCR and keeps one entry per CDR3 protein. The table has a few hundred thousand distinct CDR3 sequences, approximately 7.3% seen once. The sequences come from PBMCs from blood, collected around 25 months after vaccination. The receptors stem from a man aged 45-69 years who received an inactivated influenza vaccine.

This clonotype was observed a handful of times. V usage is TRBV7-2 and J usage is TRBJ2-3; 13 positions match TRBD2. The CDR3 runs to 17 residues. J was trimmed by 11 bases and V by 0 bases; bases with no gene match: 11. Per germline, CDR1 SGHTA and CDR2 FQGNSA. In nucleotides, the CDR3 is TGTGCCAGCAGCTTAGCCGGACTAGCGGGGGACGGCCGTGGGCAGTATTTT. It yields the protein CASSLAGLAGDGRGQYF.

V is TRBV4-1 and J is TRBJ1-2; D gene uncertain. V was shortened by 5 bases and J by 2 bases, with 15 bases between the two germline ends. CDR3 length: 15 residues. From germline, CDR1 is MGHRA and CDR2 YSYEKL. The CDR3 is CASSSGGLGNYGYTF. CDR3 nucleotides: TGCGCCAGCAGCTCAGGAGGCCTGGGAAACTATGGCTACACCTTC.

The rearrangement uses TRBV27 and TRBJ1-6; TRBD1 matches at 8 bases. Germline V gives CDR1 MNHEY, CDR2 SMNVEV (reference sequence). The trim removed 4 bases at V and 3 bases at J, leaving 5 bases unmatched. There are 16 residues in the CDR3. CDR3 sequence: CASSSLTGGYNSPLHF. The CDR3 bases are TGTGCCAGCAGTTCACTAACAGGGGGCTATAATTCACCCCTCCACTTT.

A few counts support this clonotype. The rearrangement uses TRBV12-3 or TRBV12-4 and TRBJ2-2; 8 bases are a match to TRBD2. With 4 bases clipped from V and 3 bases from J, the junction kept 4 bases outside the gene matches. CDR3 size: 15 residues. The CDR3 is CASSSGGPDTGELFF. Here the CDR3 DNA reads TGTGCCAGCAGTTCGGGAGGGCCGGACACCGGGGAGCTGTTTTTT.

This clonotype was seen a handful of times. The J gene is TRBJ1-2, the V gene TRBV4-2; 7 bases match TRBD1. CDR3 length: 16 residues. Losses at the gene ends were 0 bases for V and 2 bases for J; bases not matched to a gene: 6. The V gene's germline CDR1 is LGHNA and CDR2 YNFKEQ. The CDR3 DNA is TGTGCCAGCAGCCAAGATCGAGGGGGCAGCAACTATGGCTACACCTTC. This gives the protein CASSQDRGGSNYGYTF.

This clonotype was detected only a few times. CDR3 region: CASSNRRAGGVTDTQYF. The CDR3 region has the DNA TGTGCCAGCAGCAACAGGAGGGCGGGGGGCGTCACAGATACGCAGTATTTT. The chain has TRBV7-2 and TRBJ2-3; 8 bases match TRBD2. The germline CDR1 and CDR2 sequences are SGHTA and FQGNSA. There are 17 residues in the CDR3. Trimming at V came to 5 bases and at J to 2 bases, leaving 12 bases not matched to a gene.

There are many counts of this clonotype. The chain is built from TRBV27 and TRBJ2-1, with 8 bases that match TRBD2. The CDR3 spans 15 residues. J was trimmed by 1 base and V by 3 bases; bases with no gene match: 2. Germline V lookup: CDR1 MNHEY, CDR2 SMNVEV (reference sequence). This CDR3 reads CASSFREGSYNEQFF. In DNA, the CDR3 is TGTGCCAGCAGTTTTCGGGAGGGGTCCTACAATGAGCAGTTCTTC.

The sample holds many counts of this clonotype. The CDR3 bases are TGCGCCAGCAGCCACCAGACAGCCTCCCCCTACAATGAGCAGTTCTTC. This gives the protein CASSHQTASPYNEQFF. The rearrangement uses TRBV4-1 and TRBJ2-1, with D maybe TRBD1 (5 bases). This CDR3 region has 16 residues. With 3 bases removed from V and 2 bases from J, the gap between germline ends came to 14 bases. Germline CDR1 and CDR2: MGHRA and YSYEKL.

CDR3 in amino acids: CATGLAGGTDTQYF. The CDR3, as DNA: TGTGCCACAGGACTAGCGGGAGGGACAGATACGCAGTATTTT. The rearrangement links TRBV10-3 to TRBJ2-3, with 15 bases fitting TRBD2. V gave up 10 bases and J gave up 3 bases; unmatched junction bases: 2. The CDR3 has 14 residues. Germline V gene data show CDR1 as ENHRY and CDR2 as SYGVKD.

Ten or more counts support this clonotype. The V and J genes are TRBV7-2 and TRBJ2-3; no clear D gene. From germline, CDR1 is SGHTA and CDR2 FQGNSA. The CDR3 consists of 16 residues. Trimming took 1 base from V and 0 from J, leaving 11 bases between them. DNA for the CDR3: TGTGCCAGCAGCTTAGTGGCCGGGCGGAGCACAGATACGCAGTATTTT. Translating gives CASSLVAGRSTDTQYF. Based on the CDR3 plus reference TRBV7-2 and TRBJ2-3, the full variable domain is GAGVSQSPSNKVTEKGKDVELRCDPISGHTALYWYRQSLGQGLEFLIYFQGNSAPDKSGLPSDRFSAERTGGSVSTLTIQRTQQEDSAVYLCASSLVAGRSTDTQYFGPGTRLTVL.

V usage is TRBV4-2 and J usage is TRBJ2-1; 12 bases are shared with TRBD2. The CDR3 is 15 amino acids. Germline loops: CDR1 LGHNA, CDR2 YNFKEQ. Trimming removed 2 bases from V and 6 bases from J; junction bases left unmatched: 2. The CDR3 region has the DNA TGTGCCAGCAGCCAAAAGACTAGCGGGAGCAATGAGCAGTTCTTC. It is translated as CASSQKTSGSNEQFF.

Many counts were recorded for this clonotype. A junction boundary mismatches the germline segment, possibly from a read error. V gene TRBV5-1 combines with J gene TRBJ1-3; possibly TRBD1 for D (6 bases). CDR1 and CDR2 (germline): SGHRS, YFSETQ. CDR3 length: 17 residues. CDR3 amino acids: CASSLSSQGGTGNTIYF. For the CDR3, the DNA is TGCGCCAGCAGCTTGTCTTCACAGGGAGGGACTGGGAACACCATATATTTT.

In its sample, this clonotype was seen many times. This chain uses TRBV20-1 with TRBJ1-4, with D possibly being TRBD1 (6 bases). Trimming left V 0 bases short and J 8 bases short, with 19 bases between. The V gene's germline CDR1 is DFQATT and CDR2 SNEGSKA (reference sequence). The length of the CDR3 is 16 residues. The CDR3 is CSARDTLQGSREKLFF. The CDR3 DNA follows: TGCAGTGCTAGAGATACCCTACAGGGAAGCAGGGAAAAACTGTTTTTT.

As to this clonotype: A much more abundant neighbour one base away suggests this may be a read error. This rearrangement joins TRBV12-3 or TRBV12-4 to TRBJ1-2; D gene ambiguous. V lost 8 bases to trimming and J lost 4 bases, with 11 bases between them. This CDR3 contains 12 residues. CDR3 in amino acids: CASCHGRYGYTF. In DNA form, the CDR3 reads TGTGCCAGCTGCCATGGCCGCTATGGCTACACCTTC.

The chain couples TRBV5-1 to TRBJ2-4; D may correspond to TRBD1 or TRBD2 (5 bases each). The germline V gene has CDR1 SGHRS and CDR2 YFSETQ. This CDR3 region has 12 residues. The germline V and J ends were trimmed by 1 base and 8 bases, with 7 bases remaining between them. CDR3 residues: CASSLMGDIQYF. DNA of the CDR3: TGCGCCAGCAGCTTGATGGGGGACATTCAGTACTTC.

In this sample, this clonotype turned up many times. One end of the junction fails to match germline, which may point to a read error. Here the CDR3 reads CASSLVSGSTDTQYF. CDR3 DNA sequence: TGTGCCAGCAGTTTGGTTAGCGGGAGCACAGATACGCAGTATTTT. The gene calls are TRBV5-1 and TRBJ2-3, with 7 bases matching TRBD2. CDR3 length: 15 residues. Germline CDR1 SGHRS, CDR2 YFSETQ.

This clonotype showed up just a few times. The chain has TRBV4-3 and TRBJ1-4; TRBD1 might be the D (6 bases). Germline CDR1 is LGHNA and CDR2 is YSLEER. V was cut by 5 bases and J by 8 bases, with 21 bases left in between. The CDR3 covers 16 residues. CDR3 DNA: TGCGCCAGCAGCTCCTCGTTACAGGGCTTGAGGGAAAAACTGTTTTTT. This gives the protein CASSSSLQGLREKLFF.